This is a list of T cell receptor beta chains from one sample in a study of regulatory and conventional T cells in RAG deficiency. Data came from immunoSEQ multiplex PCR; TCRdb stores just in-frame clones and leaves some out. The sample shows 25,000 to 35,000 clones, more than 90% of them seen only once. This same sample was also taken into another study, of regulatory T cells.

Sequencing was carried out using CD25- CD4+ T cells sorted from blood. All receptors derive from a human donor in good health. The CDR3 runs from the conserved cysteine through the conserved F or W. Each record gives: clone size, J gene, D gene, V gene, CDR3 protein, CDR3 DNA. D genes are given only for firm matches. The listing skips clone size in some rows; elsewhere it reads once, few, many or a size class.

>.|TRBJ1-2|TRBD1|TRBV14
CASSPQGIYGYTF
TGTGCCAGCAGCCCACAGGGGATCTATGGCTACACCTTC
>.|TRBJ1-6|.|TRBV6-6
CASSPRGVFNSPLHF
TGTGCCAGCAGTCCCCGGGGGGTTTTTAATTCACCCCTCCACTTT
>.|TRBJ1-2|TRBD1|TRBV6-1
CASGQGHYGYTF
TGTGCCAGCGGACAGGGGCACTATGGCTACACCTTC
>.|TRBJ1-3|.|TRBV7-9
CASSPSRGARGNTIYF
TGTGCCAGCAGCCCATCTCGGGGGGCGCGCGGAAACACCATATATTTT
>.|TRBJ1-4|.|TRBV18
CASSPPNQRNEKLFF
TGTGCCAGCTCACCACCAAATCAGCGGAATGAAAAACTGTTTTTT
>.|TRBJ1-3|TRBD1|TRBV13
CASSPGQGPSSGNTIYF
TGTGCCAGCAGCCCGGGACAGGGGCCGAGCTCTGGAAACACCATATATTTT
>.|TRBJ1-2|TRBD1|TRBV19
CASRSGGGVYGYTF
TGTGCCAGTAGGTCTGGAGGGGGCGTCTATGGCTACACCTTC
>.|TRBJ1-2|.|TRBV7-9
CASSLTESDYGYTF
TGTGCCAGCAGCTTGACAGAGAGCGACTATGGCTACACCTTC
>.|TRBJ2-3|.|TRBV29-1
CSVRTGDTQYF
TGCAGCGTACGAACGGGGGATACGCAGTATTTT
>once|TRBJ1-4|.|TRBV4-1
CASSQDEKTNEKLFF
TGCGCCAGCAGCCAAGATGAGAAAACTAATGAAAAACTGTTTTTT
>.|TRBJ1-2|.|TRBV11-2
CASSLGQGLYGYTF
TGTGCCAGCAGCTTGGGGCAGGGACTCTATGGCTACACCTTC
>.|TRBJ1-6|.|TRBV27
CASSLSKGVAGVRAVGSPLHF
TGTGCCAGCAGTTTAAGTAAAGGGGTAGCGGGCGTGCGAGCCGTTGGTTCACCCCTCCACTTT
>.|TRBJ1-5|.|TRBV6-1
CASSEWGDSNQPQHF
TGTGCCAGCAGTGAATGGGGGGATTCCAATCAGCCCCAGCATTTT
>.|TRBJ2-3|.|TRBV11-2
CASSLGGRTDTQYF
TGTGCCAGCAGCTTAGGGGGCAGGACAGATACGCAGTATTTT
>.|TRBJ2-1|TRBD2|TRBV6-5
CASSQGGTSGNEQFF
TGTGCCAGCAGCCAAGGCGGGACTAGCGGAAATGAGCAGTTCTTC
>.|TRBJ2-1|.|TRBV18
CASSPDNNEQFF
TGTGCCAGCTCACCGGACAACAATGAGCAGTTCTTC
>.|TRBJ2-1|TRBD2|TRBV5-1
CASSLEVGGAPDEQFF
TGCGCCAGCAGCTTGGAGGTCGGGGGGGCTCCCGATGAGCAGTTCTTC
>.|TRBJ2-7|TRBD2|TRBV10-3
CAISERETSGGATRDF
TGTGCCATCAGTGAGCGAGAGACTAGCGGGGGGGCGACGAGGGACTTC
>once|TRBJ2-2|TRBD1|TRBV7-9
CASSLTGGIAGELFF
TGTGCCAGCAGCTTGACAGGGGGCATCGCCGGGGAGCTGTTTTTT
>.|TRBJ1-6|.|TRBV27
CASSSPDSSRPLHF
TGTGCCAGCAGTTCCCCGGACAGCTCGAGGCCCCTCCACTTT
>.|TRBJ2-2|.|TRBV25-1
CASGKTANTGELFF
TGTGCCAGCGGGAAGACAGCGAACACCGGGGAGCTGTTTTTT
>once|TRBJ1-6|TRBD1|TRBV28
CASTLTQGVRSPLHF
TGTGCCAGCACCCTAACCCAGGGGGTGCGATCACCCCTCCACTTT
>.|TRBJ1-6|TRBD1|TRBV15
CATSRDPGTANSPLHF
TGTGCCACCAGCAGAGATCCCGGGACAGCAAATTCACCCCTCCACTTT
>.|TRBJ2-2|.|TRBV2
CASSRLGAPGELFF
TGTGCCAGCAGTCGCCTAGGGGCCCCCGGGGAGCTGTTTTTT
>.|TRBJ2-5|.|TRBV18
CASSPSVETQYF
TGTGCCAGCTCACCATCGGTAGAGACCCAGTACTTC
>once|TRBJ2-5|.|TRBV4-2
CASSYSGAGAKETQYF
TGTGCCAGCAGCTACAGTGGGGCGGGGGCTAAAGAGACCCAGTACTTC
>.|TRBJ2-7|TRBD1|TRBV19
CASSIKGTGSYEQYF
TGTGCCAGTAGTATTAAGGGGACAGGCTCCTACGAGCAGTACTTC
>.|TRBJ1-1|.|TRBV6-1
CASSDRVTEAFF
TGTGCCAGCAGTGATAGAGTTACTGAAGCTTTCTTT
>.|TRBJ2-1|TRBD1|TRBV6-1
CASSDTGVYNEQFF
TGTGCCAGCAGTGACACAGGGGTATACAATGAGCAGTTCTTC
>.|TRBJ1-1|.|TRBV6-6
CASSYEGLLTEAFF
TGTGCCAGCAGTTACGAGGGTTTGTTGACTGAAGCTTTCTTT
>.|TRBJ2-7|.|TRBV7-9
CASSSGEERAGQYF
TGTGCCAGCAGCTCTGGGGAGGAGAGAGCCGGGCAGTACTTC
>.|TRBJ2-6|TRBD2|TRBV5-4
CASSSRGGPLSGANVLTF
TGTGCCAGCAGCAGCCGGGGGGGCCCTTTGAGTGGGGCCAACGTCCTGACTTTC
>.|TRBJ1-3|TRBD1|TRBV11-2
CASSSQAPGTGGNTIYF
TGTGCCAGCAGCTCCCAGGCACCCGGGACAGGGGGAAACACCATATATTTT
>.|TRBJ1-5|.|TRBV6-1
CASNQDSDSNQPQHF
TGTGCCAGCAACCAAGACAGCGATAGCAATCAGCCCCAGCATTTT
>once|TRBJ2-4|TRBD2|TRBV10-3
CAISESGLAGGQVGIQYF
TGTGCCATCAGTGAGTCGGGACTAGCGGGGGGGCAGGTTGGCATTCAGTACTTC
>.|TRBJ1-1|.|TRBV10-3
CAISDPTALGDTEAFF
TGTGCCATCAGTGACCCCACCGCTCTAGGGGACACTGAAGCTTTCTTT
>.|TRBJ1-5|.|TRBV11-2
CASSLGRVGGQPQHF
TGTGCCAGCAGCTTAGGCAGGGTAGGTGGTCAGCCCCAGCATTTT
>.|TRBJ1-2|.|TRBV2
CASSENSYYGYTF
TGTGCCAGCAGTGAAAATTCCTACTATGGCTACACCTTC
>.|TRBJ1-5|TRBD1|TRBV12-5
CASGPGQGGNQPQHF
TGTGCTAGTGGTCCTGGACAGGGAGGCAATCAGCCCCAGCATTTT
>.|TRBJ2-7|TRBD2|TRBV5-1
CASSVILAGGRYEQYF
TGCGCCAGCAGCGTAATACTAGCGGGGGGGAGGTACGAGCAGTACTTC
>.|TRBJ2-7|TRBD2|TRBV11-2
CASSPDGGSSYEQYF
TGTGCCAGCAGCCCGGACGGGGGGAGCTCCTACGAGCAGTACTTC
>.|TRBJ2-1|TRBD1|TRBV11-2
CASSFYRGTYNEQFF
TGTGCCAGCAGCTTTTACAGGGGGACCTACAATGAGCAGTTCTTC
>.|TRBJ1-1|.|TRBV11-2
CASSLVSGVNTEAFF
TGTGCCAGCAGCTTAGTGTCCGGGGTCAACACTGAAGCTTTCTTT
>.|TRBJ2-2|.|TRBV2
CASSLMAGSNTGELFF
TGTGCCAGCAGTCTGATGGCGGGATCAAACACCGGGGAGCTGTTTTTT
>.|TRBJ2-3|TRBD2|TRBV9
CASSVGSGDTDTQYF
TGTGCCAGCAGCGTAGGTAGCGGGGATACAGATACGCAGTATTTT
>.|TRBJ2-7|TRBD2|TRBV10-3
CAISDPSGGIYEQYF
TGTGCCATCAGTGATCCGAGCGGGGGGATATACGAGCAGTACTTC
>.|TRBJ1-2|.|TRBV9
CASSVNADFYGYTF
TGTGCCAGCAGCGTAAACGCAGACTTCTATGGCTACACCTTC
>.|TRBJ2-3|TRBD1|TRBV7-2
CASSLLGTGYRDTQYF
TGTGCCAGCAGTCTCCTCGGGACAGGGTATAGGGATACGCAGTATTTT